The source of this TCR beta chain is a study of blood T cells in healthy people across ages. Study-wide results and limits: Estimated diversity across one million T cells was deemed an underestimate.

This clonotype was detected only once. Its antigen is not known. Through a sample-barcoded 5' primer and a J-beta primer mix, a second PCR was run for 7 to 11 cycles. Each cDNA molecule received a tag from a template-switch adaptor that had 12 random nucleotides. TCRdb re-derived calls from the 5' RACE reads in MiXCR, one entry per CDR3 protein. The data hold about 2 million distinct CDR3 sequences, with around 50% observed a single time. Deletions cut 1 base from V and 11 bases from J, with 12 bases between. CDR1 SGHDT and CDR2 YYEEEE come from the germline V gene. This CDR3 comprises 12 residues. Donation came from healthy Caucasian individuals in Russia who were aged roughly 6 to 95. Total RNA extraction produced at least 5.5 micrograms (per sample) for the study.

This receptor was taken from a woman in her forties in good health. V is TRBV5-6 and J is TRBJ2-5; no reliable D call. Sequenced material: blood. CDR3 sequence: CASSLSTYGQYF. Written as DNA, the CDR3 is TGTGCCAGCAGCTTGTCCACATACGGGCAGTACTTC.